The source of this T cell receptor beta chain is a study of T cell changes during pregnancy in multiple sclerosis. The table came from immunoSEQ multiplex PCR; TCRdb's copy has only in-frame clones and leaves some out. This repertoire shows tens of thousands of clones, 75% to 95% found once; its top ten account for 5% to 6.5%. Germline CDR1 and CDR2: MNHEY and SVGAGI. The CDR3 consists of 16 residues. The ends were cut back, 2 bases at V and 3 bases at J, with 16 bases in the middle. The rearrangement joins TRBV6-5 to TRBJ1-1; D not certain. The sample was CD8+ T cells from peripheral blood mononuclear cells, taken in the second trimester of pregnancy. The clonotype was recovered from a female donor with multiple sclerosis, enrolled in a pregnancy study. The CDR3 loop reads CASSYRADTGDTEAFF. The CDR3 DNA sequence: TGTGCCAGCAGTTACCGGGCTGACACCGGGGACACTGAAGCTTTCTTT.